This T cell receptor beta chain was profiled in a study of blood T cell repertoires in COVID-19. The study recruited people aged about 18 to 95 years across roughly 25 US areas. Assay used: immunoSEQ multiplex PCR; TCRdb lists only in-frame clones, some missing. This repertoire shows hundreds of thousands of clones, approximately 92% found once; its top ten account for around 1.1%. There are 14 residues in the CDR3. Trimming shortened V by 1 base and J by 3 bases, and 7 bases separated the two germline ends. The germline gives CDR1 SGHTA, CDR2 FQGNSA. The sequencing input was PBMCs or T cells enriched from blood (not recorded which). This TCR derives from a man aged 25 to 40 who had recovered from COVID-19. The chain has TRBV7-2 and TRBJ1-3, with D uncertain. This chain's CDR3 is CASSLVTLGNTIYF. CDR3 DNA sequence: TGTGCCAGCAGCTTAGTGACACTTGGAAACACCATATATTTT. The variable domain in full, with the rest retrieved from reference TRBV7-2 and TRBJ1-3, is GAGVSQSPSNKVTEKGKDVELRCDPISGHTALYWYRQSLGQGLEFLIYFQGNSAPDKSGLPSDRFSAERTGGSVSTLTIQRTQQEDSAVYLCASSLVTLGNTIYFGEGSWLTVV.